These T cell receptor beta chains were read from a single sample in a study of blood T cell repertoires in COVID-19. TCRdb keeps only in-frame clones here, not all; method: immunoSEQ multiplex PCR. The sample carries around 390,000 clones, around nine tenths recorded once. The specimen sequenced was PBMCs or T cells enriched from blood (not recorded which). The receptor set was obtained from a woman aged 50 to 60 who had recovered from COVID-19. Both conserved end residues are part of each CDR3. The D gene is left open where the match is weak. Clone size, where shown, is once, few, many, or a class for clones that have expanded.

>-|TRBD1|TRBJ2-1|TRBV24-1
CATSEEAGTGRNEQFF
TGTGCCACCAGTGAGGAAGCCGGGACAGGGCGCAATGAGCAGTTCTTC
>-|-|TRBJ1-6|TRBV19
CASEGYPRSPLHF
TGTGCCAGCGAGGGCTATCCGCGTTCACCCCTCCACTTT
>few|TRBD1|TRBJ1-2|TRBV4-1
CASKPDRDYGYTF
TGCGCCAGCAAACCCGACAGGGACTATGGCTACACCTTC
>-|-|TRBJ1-2|TRBV19
CASSIRLSGQNYGYTF
TGTGCCAGTAGTATAAGGCTCTCCGGACAGAACTATGGCTACACCTTC
>-|-|TRBJ1-1|TRBV7-9
CASDKINTEAFF
TGTGCCAGCGACAAAATAAACACTGAAGCTTTCTTT
>-|TRBD1|TRBJ1-2|TRBV11-2
CASSLEGGQINYGYTF
TGTGCCAGCAGCTTAGAAGGGGGACAGATAAACTATGGCTACACCTTC
>-|TRBD2|TRBJ2-7|TRBV6-4
CASSLTGGRDEQYF
TGTGCCAGCAGTCTTACGGGGGGGCGGGACGAGCAGTACTTC
>-|-|TRBJ2-3|TRBV5-1
CASSLRDTDTQYF
TGCGCCAGCAGCTTACGGGACACAGATACGCAGTATTTT
>-|TRBD1|TRBJ1-1|TRBV18
CASSPDRGRSTEAFF
TGTGCCAGCTCACCGGACAGGGGCCGGAGCACTGAAGCTTTCTTT
>-|-|TRBJ1-2|TRBV7-8
CASSSGVGRGTGYTF
TGTGCCAGCAGCTCCGGAGTGGGCAGGGGAACTGGCTACACCTTC
>-|-|TRBJ1-1|TRBV3-1/TRBV3-2
CASSQRGRRQMNTEAFF
TGTGCCAGCAGCCAAAGAGGCCGGAGGCAGATGAACACTGAAGCTTTCTTT
>-|TRBD2|TRBJ2-5|TRBV19
CASSPGGGKETQYF
TGTGCCAGTAGCCCCGGGGGGGGGAAAGAGACCCAGTACTTC
>-|-|TRBJ1-1|TRBV18
CASSQANTEAFF
TGTGCCAGCTCACAAGCTAACACTGAAGCTTTCTTT
>-|-|TRBJ2-3|TRBV5-6
CASSLNGDTQYF
TGTGCCAGCAGCTTGAACGGGGATACGCAGTATTTT
>few|TRBD1|TRBJ1-2|TRBV9
CASSNPRTGNNYGYTF
TGTGCCAGCAGCAACCCACGGACAGGGAATAACTATGGCTACACCTTC